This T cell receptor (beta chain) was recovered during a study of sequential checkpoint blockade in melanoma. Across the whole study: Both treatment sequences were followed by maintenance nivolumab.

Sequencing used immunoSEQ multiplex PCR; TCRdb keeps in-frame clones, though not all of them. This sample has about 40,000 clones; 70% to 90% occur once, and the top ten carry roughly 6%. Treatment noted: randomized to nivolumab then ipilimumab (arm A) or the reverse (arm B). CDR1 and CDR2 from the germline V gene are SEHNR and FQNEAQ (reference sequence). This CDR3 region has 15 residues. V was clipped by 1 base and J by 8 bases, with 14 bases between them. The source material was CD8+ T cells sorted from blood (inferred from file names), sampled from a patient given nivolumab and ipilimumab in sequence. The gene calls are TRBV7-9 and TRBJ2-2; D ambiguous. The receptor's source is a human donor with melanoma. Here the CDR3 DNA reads TGTGCCAGCAGCTTAGTAGTCTCTTCACCGGGGGAGCTGTTTTTT. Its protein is CASSLVVSSPGELFF.